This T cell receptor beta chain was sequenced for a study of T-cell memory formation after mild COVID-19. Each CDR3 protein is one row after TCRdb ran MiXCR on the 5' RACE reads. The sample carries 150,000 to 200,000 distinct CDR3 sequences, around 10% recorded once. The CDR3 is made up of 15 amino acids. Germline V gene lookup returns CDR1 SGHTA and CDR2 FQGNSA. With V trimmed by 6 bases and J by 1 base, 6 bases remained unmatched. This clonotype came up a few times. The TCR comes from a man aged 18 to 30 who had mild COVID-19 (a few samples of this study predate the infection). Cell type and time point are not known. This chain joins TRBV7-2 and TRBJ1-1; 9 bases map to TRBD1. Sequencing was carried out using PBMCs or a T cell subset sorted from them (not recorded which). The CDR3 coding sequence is TGTGCCAGCAGGCCTCCGGGACAGGGGAACACTGAAGCTTTCTTT. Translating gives CASRPPGQGNTEAFF.